Listed here are 24 T cell receptor beta chains from one sample, sequenced in a study of blood T cell repertoires in COVID-19. Libraries were prepared by immunoSEQ multiplex PCR; TCRdb keeps only in-frame clonotypes and omits some of them. The data contain tens of thousands of clones, approximately 89% of them singletons. The sequenced sample was peripheral blood. These receptors came from a man in his fifties or sixties with active COVID-19.

This clone was counted once. The genes are TRBV7-9 and TRBJ2-7; TRBD2 aligns across 10 bases. The ends lost 3 bases at V and 4 bases at J; junction bases unmatched: 6. This CDR3 spans 15 amino acids. The germline V gene encodes CDR1 SEHNR and CDR2 FQNEAQ (reference sequence). The CDR3 loop is CASSFYPGLAYEQYF. Here the CDR3 DNA reads TGTGCCAGCAGCTTCTATCCGGGACTAGCGTACGAGCAGTACTTC.

V usage is TRBV7-2 and J usage is TRBJ2-7; 8 positions match TRBD1. The CDR3 runs to 13 residues. Unmatched junction bases numbered 3, after V lost 5 bases and J lost 3 bases. The germline CDR1 and CDR2 sequences are SGHTA and FQGNSA. The CDR3 spells CASSPDRGYEQYF. The CDR3 coding sequence is TGTGCCAGCAGCCCTGACAGGGGCTACGAGCAGTACTTC.

J is TRBJ1-1 and V is TRBV7-2; 7 nucleotides agree with TRBD1. This CDR3 comprises 16 residues. With V trimmed by 5 bases and J by 4 bases, 13 bases remained unmatched. CDR1 SGHTA and CDR2 FQGNSA come from the germline V gene. The CDR3 spells CASSPRMTGSLTEAFF. CDR3 coding DNA: TGTGCCAGCAGCCCCCGAATGACAGGGAGTCTCACTGAAGCTTTCTTT.

This clone appeared a single time. The J gene is TRBJ1-1, the V gene TRBV7-2; no reliable D call. CDR3 length: 14 amino acids. Germline lookup yields CDR1 SGHTA and CDR2 FQGNSA. Trimming cost V 3 bases and J 5 bases, with 13 bases left between them. This CDR3 is CASSFSQGRTEAFF. The CDR3 DNA reads as TGTGCCAGCAGCTTCAGTCAAGGGAGGACTGAAGCTTTCTTT. Full variable domain (outside the CDR3, taken from reference TRBV7-2 and TRBJ1-1): GAGVSQSPSNKVTEKGKDVELRCDPISGHTALYWYRQSLGQGLEFLIYFQGNSAPDKSGLPSDRFSAERTGGSVSTLTIQRTQQEDSAVYLCASSFSQGRTEAFFGQGTRLTVV.

The genes are TRBV28 and TRBJ2-5; 10 bases align to TRBD1. This CDR3 is 14 amino acids long. V dropped 10 bases and J dropped 6; count of bases not matched to a gene: 11. Germline CDR1 and CDR2: MDHEN and SYDVKM. The CDR3 nucleotides read TGTGCCACCACTTCGGGACAGGGGCCGCAGACCCAGTACTTC. Translation: CATTSGQGPQTQYF.

The V call is TRBV6-2 or TRBV6-3, the J call TRBJ2-3; no firm D call. The germline V gene encodes CDR1 MNHEY and CDR2 SVGEGT. The V and J ends lost 5 bases and 2 bases respectively, with 11 bases between them. The CDR3 length is 14 residues. In DNA form, the CDR3 reads TGTGCCAGCAGTCTCGTGGGCCCCACAGATACGCAGTATTTT. It is translated as CASSLVGPTDTQYF.

The chain is built from TRBV2 and TRBJ2-7, with 9 bases aligning to TRBD2. The junction had 5 bases not matched to a gene; V was cut back by 2 bases and J by 6 bases. The germline V gene encodes CDR1 SNHLY and CDR2 FYNNEI. The CDR3 extends over 14 amino acids. The CDR3 nucleotides read TGTGCCAGCAGTGAACTAGCGGGATCACCCGAGCAGTACTTC. Translated, it gives CASSELAGSPEQYF.

This clone has a single count. The gene calls are TRBV5-1 and TRBJ2-5; no definite D call. The V end lost 0 bases, the J end lost 7 bases, and 13 bases lay between the germline ends. CDR3 length: 14 amino acids. CDR1 SGHRS and CDR2 YFSETQ come from the germline V gene. The CDR3 DNA reads TGCGCCAGCAGCTTGGATAGCCCGCCAGTGACCCAGTACTTC. The encoded protein is CASSLDSPPVTQYF. Supplemented by reference TRBV5-1 and TRBJ2-5, the full variable domain reads KAGVTQTPRYLIKTRGQQVTLSCSPISGHRSVSWYQQTPGQGLQFLFEYFSETQRNKGNFPGRFSGRQFSNSRSEMNVSTLELGDSALYLCASSLDSPPVTQYFGPGTRLLVL.

In this sample, this clone turned up a few times. This chain uses TRBV28 with TRBJ1-6, with D tentatively TRBD1 (5 bases). Trimming shortened V by 5 bases and J by 10 bases, and 18 bases separated the two germline ends. CDR1 and CDR2 from the germline V gene are MDHEN and SYDVKM. The CDR3 runs to 15 residues. The CDR3 reads CASSRPRQSYSPLHF. The CDR3 DNA sequence: TGTGCCAGCAGTCGTCCGAGACAGAGCTACTCACCCCTCCACTTT.

This rearrangement joins TRBV4-3 to TRBJ1-1, with a possible D match to TRBD1 (5 bases). The germline V gene encodes CDR1 LGHNA and CDR2 YSLEER. This CDR3 comprises 15 residues. V shed 3 bases and J shed 1 base, with 12 bases lying between them. CDR3 sequence (DNA): TGCGCCAGCAGCCACCACGGGGGGGGGAACACTGAAGCTTTCTTT. Amino acids: CASSHHGGGNTEAFF.

J is TRBJ2-7 and V is TRBV6-5; possible D gene TRBD1, 6 bases. Germline lookup yields CDR1 MNHEY and CDR2 SVGAGI. The CDR3 runs 14 residues. Between the trimmed V and J ends, which lost 8 bases and 6 bases, there was a span of 20 bases. The CDR3 coding sequence is TGTGCCAGCGGGCACCGGGACACCCCTATCGAGCAGTACTTC. Amino acids: CASGHRDTPIEQYF.

This clone was found a few times. This chain uses TRBV19 with TRBJ2-5; 7 bases match TRBD1. J lost 0 bases, V lost 5 bases, and 9 bases had no gene match. CDR1 and CDR2 (germline): LNHDA, SQIVND (reference sequence). The length of the CDR3 is 16 residues. CDR3 sequence reads: CASSSPEDRYQETQYF. The CDR3 coding sequence is TGTGCCAGTAGTTCTCCGGAGGACAGGTACCAAGAGACCCAGTACTTC.

In DNA form, the CDR3 reads TGTGCCAGCAGGGGGACTGGAAGCACAGATACGCAGTATTTT. Translated: CASRGTGSTDTQYF. The chain joins TRBV5-6 to TRBJ2-3; D perhaps matches TRBD2 (6 bases). Germline assignment: CDR1 SGHDT and CDR2 YYEEEE. Trimming took off 5 bases at V and 0 bases at J, with 10 bases between the two ends. This CDR3 region has 14 residues.

This sequence joins TRBV2 and TRBJ2-3; D may be TRBD1 (5 bases). Germline CDR1 is SNHLY and CDR2 is FYNNEI. This CDR3 has 14 residues. Trimming pared 6 bases from V and 4 bases from J, leaving 14 bases between. The CDR3 spells CASSPLQGADTQYF. In nucleotides, the CDR3 is TGTGCCAGCAGCCCTCTTCAGGGCGCAGATACGCAGTATTTT.

This sequence joins TRBV6-2 or TRBV6-3 and TRBJ1-1; TRBD1 is a possible D gene (5 bases). Germline V CDR1 and CDR2: MNHEY, SVGEGT. The CDR3 is made up of 13 amino acids. V was trimmed by 2 bases and J by 5 bases, leaving 9 bases between them. The CDR3 is CASSYPHRTEAFF. The CDR3 coding sequence is TGTGCCAGCAGTTACCCGCACAGGACTGAAGCTTTCTTT.

The CDR3 DNA sequence: TGTGCCAGCAGCTTAGGAAGCAGGGGGCGATCGCATGGCTACACCTTC. Protein sequence: CASSLGSRGRSHGYTF. The V call is TRBV13, the J call TRBJ1-2, with 8 bases lining up with TRBD1. J lost 6 bases, V lost 0 bases, and 9 bases had no gene match. The V gene's germline CDR1 is PRHDT and CDR2 FYEKMQ (reference sequence). This CDR3 contains 16 residues. Full variable domain (missing parts from reference TRBV13 and TRBJ1-2): AAGVIQSPRHLIKEKRETATLKCYPIPRHDTVYWYQQGPGQDPQFLISFYEKMQSDKGSIPDRFSAQQFSDYHSELNMSSLELGDSALYFCASSLGSRGRSHGYTFGSGTRLTVV.

The chain joins TRBV28 to TRBJ2-6, with a possible D match to TRBD2 (6 bases). Trimming cost V 7 bases and J 0 bases, with 10 bases left between them. CDR1 is MDHEN, CDR2 SYDVKM, per germline. CDR3 size: 15 residues. The DNA of the CDR3 is TGTGCCAGCATCCCCGGGAGCTCTGGGGCCAACGTCCTGACTTTC. Protein sequence: CASIPGSSGANVLTF.

J is TRBJ2-2 and V is TRBV6-5; tentatively, D is TRBD1 (5 bases). V gave up 7 bases and J gave up 0 bases, with 9 bases separating them. The CDR3 length is 14 residues. The germline V gene has CDR1 MNHEY and CDR2 SVGAGI. CDR3 protein: CASKKGSNTGELFF. Written as DNA, the CDR3 is TGTGCCAGCAAAAAGGGGTCGAACACCGGGGAGCTGTTTTTT.

V and J are TRBV19 and TRBJ2-5; 8 bases match TRBD2. V trimming: 1 base; J trimming: 5 bases; junction bases outside the gene matches: 21. CDR1 is LNHDA and CDR2 is SQIVND in the germline V gene (reference sequence). The CDR3 consists of 20 residues. The CDR3 protein is CASSIGTGAPRTSSRETQYF. The CDR3 DNA sequence: TGTGCCAGTAGTATAGGTACGGGGGCCCCGCGGACTAGCAGTCGGGAGACCCAGTACTTC. Complete variable domain (other parts from reference TRBV19 and TRBJ2-5): DGGITQSPKYLFRKEGQNVTLSCEQNLNHDAMYWYRQDPGQGLRLIYYSQIVNDFQKGDIAEGYSVSREKKESFPLTVTSAQKNPTAFYLCASSIGTGAPRTSSRETQYFGPGTRLLVL.

As for this clone: Other nucleotide sequences from this sample produce the same CDR3. J is TRBJ2-5 and V is TRBV6-5; the match to TRBD2 covers 11 bases. Per germline, CDR1 MNHEY and CDR2 SVGAGI. The length of the CDR3 is 16 residues. The ends lost 2 bases at V and 4 bases at J; junction bases unmatched: 6. The CDR3 nucleotides read TGTGCCAGCAGTTACAGGGGGCTAGCGGGAGGAGAGACCCAGTACTTC. It specifies CASSYRGLAGGETQYF.

The CDR3 DNA reads as TGTGCCAGCAGTTTGACAGTCCATTATAGCAATCAGCCCCAGCATTTT. Protein product: CASSLTVHYSNQPQHF. The J gene is TRBJ1-5, the V gene TRBV6-5, with D tentatively TRBD1 (5 bases). Trimming took off 4 bases at V and 0 bases at J, with 13 bases between the two ends. The CDR3 loop spans 16 amino acids. Germline CDR1 is MNHEY and CDR2 is SVGAGI.

The chain carries TRBV3-1 (or the pseudogene TRBV3-2) and TRBJ1-2; D remains ambiguous. The CDR3 runs to 15 residues. CDR1 is LGHDT, CDR2 YNNKEL, per germline (reference sequence). Between the trimmed V and J ends, which lost 1 base and 8 bases, there was a span of 17 bases. The CDR3 loop reads CASSQGPDGEGGYTF. DNA for the CDR3: TGTGCCAGCAGCCAAGGTCCGGACGGGGAAGGAGGCTACACCTTC.

This chain links TRBV10-2 with TRBJ2-1; 9 bases align to TRBD2. Germline loops: CDR1 WSHSY, CDR2 SAAADI. This CDR3 has 14 residues. After removal of 6 bases from V and 7 bases from J, the junction contained 7 bases not matched to a gene. CDR3 residues: CASSPGTSRNEQFF. The CDR3 DNA is TGCGCCAGCAGCCCTGGGACTAGCAGGAATGAGCAGTTCTTC.

This chain joins TRBV28 and TRBJ2-7, with 9 bases matching TRBD1. V trimming: 6 bases; J trimming: 4 bases; junction bases outside the gene matches: 13. The CDR3 consists of 16 residues. Germline V CDR1 and CDR2: MDHEN, SYDVKM. This CDR3 reads CASSPPGTGSWYEQYF. CDR3 DNA: TGTGCCAGCAGCCCTCCCGGGACAGGGTCGTGGTACGAGCAGTACTTC.